This is a list of T cell receptor beta chains from one sample in a study of patients with pleural tuberculosis. A single record per CDR3 protein comes from TCRdb applying MiXCR to the reads. The sample has about 50,000 distinct CDR3 sequences, approximately 7.9% seen once. These receptor sequences come from a human donor with pleural tuberculosis. Each CDR3 is given with its conserved first and last residue. The D gene is left open where the match is weak. Where a row states a size, it is once, few, many or the class of an expanded clone; other rows omit it.

clone_size | j_call | v_call | d_call | cdr3_nt | cdr3_aa
medium-sized | TRBJ2-2 | TRBV10-1 | NA | TGCGCCAGCAGTGATGGCTCAGCTGGGACCGGGGAGCTGTTTTTT | CASSDGSAGTGELFF
many | TRBJ2-3 | TRBV11-1 | TRBD1 | TGTGCCAGCAGCTTAGGACGTCAGGGGGCTGGAGATACGCAGTATTTT | CASSLGRQGAGDTQYF
many | TRBJ1-2 | TRBV6-4 | NA | TGTGCCAGCAGTGACCCCGGGCGGCCCTATGGCTACACCTTC | CASSDPGRPYGYTF
few | TRBJ2-1 | TRBV5-1 | TRBD2 | TGCGCCAGCAGGGGGGGTAGCGGGATCCACGATGAGCAGTTCTTC | CASRGGSGIHDEQFF
many | TRBJ1-2 | TRBV12-3/TRBV12-4 | NA | TGTGCCAGCAGTTTAGGGGGACGGAAGGATGGCTACACCTTC | CASSLGGRKDGYTF
many | TRBJ2-7 | TRBV28 | TRBD2 | TGTGCCAGCATGGGAGGGTACTACGAGCAGTACTTC | CASMGGYYEQYF
few | TRBJ1-5 | TRBV19 | NA | TGTGCCAGTATGGTTTGGGGGTCGGCGAATCAGCCCCAGCATTTT | CASMVWGSANQPQHF
NA | TRBJ2-2 | TRBV29-1 | NA | TGCAGCGTTGTCGGCATATCCCCCGGGGAGCTGTTTTTT | CSVVGISPGELFF
few | TRBJ2-1 | TRBV29-1 | NA | TGCAGCGTTAGGGGTTCCTACAATGAGCAGTTCTTC | CSVRGSYNEQFF
many | TRBJ1-2 | TRBV19 | NA | TGTGCCAGTAGAGGCAGTAACTATGGCTACACCTTC | CASRGSNYGYTF
few | TRBJ1-1 | TRBV11-1 | TRBD1 | TGTGCCAGCAGCTTCCGGGACAGGGCTCTCACTGAAGCTTTCTTT | CASSFRDRALTEAFF
many | TRBJ1-1 | TRBV11-2 | NA | TGTGCCAGCAGGAGAGACAGGAACACTGAAGCTTTCTTT | CASRRDRNTEAFF
NA | TRBJ2-2 | TRBV29-1 | NA | TGCAGCGTTGAAGCATATAGGACCGGGGAGCTGTTTTTT | CSVEAYRTGELFF
many | TRBJ2-7 | TRBV5-1 | TRBD1 | TGCGCCAGCAGCTTGGCCTCCGGGACAGGGATCCCCTACGAGCAGTACTTC | CASSLASGTGIPYEQYF
many | TRBJ2-3 | TRBV11-1 | NA | TGTGCCAGCAGGCGAAATAGGGACTCTAGCACAGATACGCAGTATTTT | CASRRNRDSSTDTQYF
many | TRBJ2-3 | TRBV20-1 | NA | TGCAGTGCTAGCGTACTAGTGGTCACAGATACGCAGTATTTT | CSASVLVVTDTQYF
many | TRBJ2-3 | TRBV6-2/TRBV6-3 | NA | TGTGCCAGCAGTTTGTACAGCACAGATACGCAGTATTTT | CASSLYSTDTQYF
many | TRBJ2-7 | TRBV20-1 | NA | TGCAGTGCTAACCGGGACCCCTACGAGCAGTACTTC | CSANRDPYEQYF
many | TRBJ1-1 | TRBV11-2 | NA | TGTGCCAGCAGCTTAGAACCGGGGGGGTGGACTGAAGCTTTCTTT | CASSLEPGGWTEAFF
many | TRBJ1-1 | TRBV12-3/TRBV12-4 | NA | TGTGCCAGCAGTTTTGATGTTAGGGACGGTATGTCCAACACTGAAGCTTTCTTT | CASSFDVRDGMSNTEAFF
many | TRBJ1-1 | TRBV4-2 | NA | TGTGCCAGCAGCCAAGATAGCGGGACATATCAACGGGCTTTCTTT | CASSQDSGTYQRAFF
many | TRBJ2-1 | TRBV2 | NA | TGTGCCAGCAGTGGAATAATAGCGGTCTCTACCCATGAGCAGTTCTTC | CASSGIIAVSTHEQFF
few | TRBJ2-7 | TRBV6-2/TRBV6-3 | NA | TGTGCCAGCAGTTATTTGCGAAACGCCTACGAGCAGTACTTC | CASSYLRNAYEQYF
many | TRBJ1-3 | TRBV3-1 | NA | TGTGCCAGCAGCCTCGCCTTACCGTCAGGCGGAAACACCATATATTTT | CASSLALPSGGNTIYF